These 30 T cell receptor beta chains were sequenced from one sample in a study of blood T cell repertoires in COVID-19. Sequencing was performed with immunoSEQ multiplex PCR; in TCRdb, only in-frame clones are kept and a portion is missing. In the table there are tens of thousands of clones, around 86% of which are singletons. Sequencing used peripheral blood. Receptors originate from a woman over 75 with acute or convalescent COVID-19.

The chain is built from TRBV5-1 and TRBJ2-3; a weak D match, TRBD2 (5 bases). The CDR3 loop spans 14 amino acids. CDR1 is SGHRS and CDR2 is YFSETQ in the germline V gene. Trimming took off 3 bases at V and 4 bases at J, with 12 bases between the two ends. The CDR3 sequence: CASSSTLGADTQYF. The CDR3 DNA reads TGCGCCAGCAGCTCCACCCTCGGGGCAGATACGCAGTATTTT.

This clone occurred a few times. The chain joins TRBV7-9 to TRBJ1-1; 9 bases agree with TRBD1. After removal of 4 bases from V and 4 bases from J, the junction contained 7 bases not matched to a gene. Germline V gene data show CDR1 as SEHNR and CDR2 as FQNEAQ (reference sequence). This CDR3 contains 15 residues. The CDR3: CASSSRGQGSTEAFF. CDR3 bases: TGTGCCAGCAGCTCCCGAGGACAGGGGAGCACTGAAGCTTTCTTT.

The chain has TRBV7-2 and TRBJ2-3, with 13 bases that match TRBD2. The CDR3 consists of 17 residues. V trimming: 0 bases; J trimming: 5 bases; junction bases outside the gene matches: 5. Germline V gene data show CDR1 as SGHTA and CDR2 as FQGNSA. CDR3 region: CASSLATSGGAGDTQYF. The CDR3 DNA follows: TGTGCCAGCAGCTTAGCCACTAGCGGGGGGGCAGGAGATACGCAGTATTTT. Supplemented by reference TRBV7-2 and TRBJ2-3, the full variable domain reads GAGVSQSPSNKVTEKGKDVELRCDPISGHTALYWYRQSLGQGLEFLIYFQGNSAPDKSGLPSDRFSAERTGGSVSTLTIQRTQQEDSAVYLCASSLATSGGAGDTQYFGPGTRLTVL.

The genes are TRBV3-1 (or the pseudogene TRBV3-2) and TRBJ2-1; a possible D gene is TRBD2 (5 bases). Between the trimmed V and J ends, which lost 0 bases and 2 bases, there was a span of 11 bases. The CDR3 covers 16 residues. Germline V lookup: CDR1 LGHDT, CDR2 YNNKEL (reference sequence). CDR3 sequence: CASSQDSWRAYNEQFF. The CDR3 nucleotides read TGTGCCAGCAGCCAAGATTCATGGCGGGCCTACAATGAGCAGTTCTTC.

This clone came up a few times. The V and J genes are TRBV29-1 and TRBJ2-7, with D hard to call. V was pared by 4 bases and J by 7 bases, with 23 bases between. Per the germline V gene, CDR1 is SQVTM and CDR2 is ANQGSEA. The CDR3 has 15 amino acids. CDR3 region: CSVARVLGRSLEQYF. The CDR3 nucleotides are TGCAGCGTTGCCCGGGTACTGGGTCGGAGTTTGGAGCAGTACTTC.

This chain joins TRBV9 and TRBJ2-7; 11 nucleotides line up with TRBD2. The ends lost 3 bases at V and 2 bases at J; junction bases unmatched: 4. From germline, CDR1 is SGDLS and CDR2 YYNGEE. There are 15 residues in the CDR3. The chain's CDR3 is CASSAGTSGPYEQYF. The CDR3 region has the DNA TGTGCCAGCAGCGCCGGGACTAGCGGCCCCTACGAGCAGTACTTC.

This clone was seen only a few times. The CDR3 here is CASSFGGANYGYTF. CDR3 nucleotides: TGTGCCAGCAGCTTTGGGGGGGCTAACTATGGCTACACCTTC. V usage is TRBV11-2 and J usage is TRBJ1-2; TRBD1 is a possible D gene (5 bases). The CDR3 has 14 amino acids. Trimming removed 3 bases from V and 0 bases from J, with 8 bases in between. Per the germline V gene, CDR1 is SGHAT and CDR2 is FQNNGV.

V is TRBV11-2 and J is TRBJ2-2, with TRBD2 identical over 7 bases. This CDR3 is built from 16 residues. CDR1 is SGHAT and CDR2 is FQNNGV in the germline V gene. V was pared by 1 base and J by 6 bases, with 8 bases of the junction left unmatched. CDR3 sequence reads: CASSLGGLPRAGELFF. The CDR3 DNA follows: TGTGCCAGCAGCTTAGGGGGACTACCTAGGGCCGGGGAGCTGTTTTTT.

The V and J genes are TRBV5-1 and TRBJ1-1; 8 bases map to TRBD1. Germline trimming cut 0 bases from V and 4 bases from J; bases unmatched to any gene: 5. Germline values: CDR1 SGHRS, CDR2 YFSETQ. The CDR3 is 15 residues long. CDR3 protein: CASSLGQGQSTEAFF. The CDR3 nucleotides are TGCGCCAGCAGCTTGGGACAGGGGCAGAGCACTGAAGCTTTCTTT.

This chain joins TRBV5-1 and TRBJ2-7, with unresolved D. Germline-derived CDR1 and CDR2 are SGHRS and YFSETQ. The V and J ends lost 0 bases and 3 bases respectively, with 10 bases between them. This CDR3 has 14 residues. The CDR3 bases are TGCGCCAGCAGCTTGGATGTGCGAGTCTACGAGCAGTACTTC. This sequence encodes CASSLDVRVYEQYF.

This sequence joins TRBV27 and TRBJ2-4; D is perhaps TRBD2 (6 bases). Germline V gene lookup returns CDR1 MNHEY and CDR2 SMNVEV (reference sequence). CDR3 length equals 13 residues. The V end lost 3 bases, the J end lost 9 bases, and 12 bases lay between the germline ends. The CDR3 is CASSLTGVSIQYF. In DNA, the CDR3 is TGTGCCAGCAGTTTGACGGGAGTGAGCATTCAGTACTTC.

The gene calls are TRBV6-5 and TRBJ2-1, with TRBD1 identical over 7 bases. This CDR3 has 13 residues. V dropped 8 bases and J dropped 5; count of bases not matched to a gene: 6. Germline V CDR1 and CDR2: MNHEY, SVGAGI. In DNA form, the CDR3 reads TGTGCCAGCTACCTACAGGGGCACAATGAGCAGTTCTTC. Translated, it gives CASYLQGHNEQFF.

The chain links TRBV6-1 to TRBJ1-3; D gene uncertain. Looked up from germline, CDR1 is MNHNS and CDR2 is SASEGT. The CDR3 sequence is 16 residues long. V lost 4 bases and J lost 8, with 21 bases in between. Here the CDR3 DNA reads TGTGCCAGCAGTGTCTACCCAGTGGAGGGTCCGGACACCATATATTTT. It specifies CASSVYPVEGPDTIYF.

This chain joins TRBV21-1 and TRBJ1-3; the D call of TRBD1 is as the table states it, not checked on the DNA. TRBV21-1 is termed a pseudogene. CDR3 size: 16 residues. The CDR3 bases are TGTGCCAGCAGCAAGAACGGCAGGGGGCGCGGAAACACCATATATTTT. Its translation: CASSKNGRGRGNTIYF.

CDR3 sequence: CAWSWGSDYGYTF. The CDR3 DNA follows: TGTGCCTGGAGTTGGGGCAGCGACTATGGCTACACCTTC. J is TRBJ1-2 and V is TRBV30; D perhaps matches TRBD1 (5 bases). CDR3 length equals 13 residues. Trimming removed 2 bases at V and 3 bases at J, with 10 bases between. Germline CDR1 reads GTSNPN; CDR2 reads SVGIG (reference sequence).

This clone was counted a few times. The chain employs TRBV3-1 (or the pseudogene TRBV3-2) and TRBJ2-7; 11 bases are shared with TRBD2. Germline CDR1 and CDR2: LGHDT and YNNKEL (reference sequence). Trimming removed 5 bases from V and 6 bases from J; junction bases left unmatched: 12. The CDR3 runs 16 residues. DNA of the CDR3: TGTGCCAGCAGCGTCACTAGCGGGGGTGGGTTGGGCGAGCAGTACTTC. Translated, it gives CASSVTSGGGLGEQYF.

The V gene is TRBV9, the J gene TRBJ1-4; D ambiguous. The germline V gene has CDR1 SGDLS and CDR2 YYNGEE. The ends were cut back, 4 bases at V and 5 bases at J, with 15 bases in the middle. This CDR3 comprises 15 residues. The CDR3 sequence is CASSLNPTGNEKLFF. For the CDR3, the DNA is TGTGCCAGCAGCCTCAACCCGACGGGGAATGAAAAACTGTTTTTT.

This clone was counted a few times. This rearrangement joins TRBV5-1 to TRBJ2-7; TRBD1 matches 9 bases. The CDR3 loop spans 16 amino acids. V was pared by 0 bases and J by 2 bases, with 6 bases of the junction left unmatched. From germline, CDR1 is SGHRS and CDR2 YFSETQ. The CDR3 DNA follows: TGCGCCAGCAGCTTGGTGGGGAGGACAGGGGCCTACGAGCAGTACTTC. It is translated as CASSLVGRTGAYEQYF.

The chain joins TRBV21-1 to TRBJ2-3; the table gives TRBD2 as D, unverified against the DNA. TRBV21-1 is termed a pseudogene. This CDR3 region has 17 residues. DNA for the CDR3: TGTGCCAGCAGCAAAATGGGGTCGGGAGAGCACACAGATACGCAGTATTTT. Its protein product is CASSKMGSGEHTDTQYF.

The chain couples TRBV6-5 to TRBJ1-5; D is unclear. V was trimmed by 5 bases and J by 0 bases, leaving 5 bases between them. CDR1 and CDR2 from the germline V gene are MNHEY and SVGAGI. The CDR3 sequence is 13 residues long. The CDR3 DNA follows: TGTGCCAGCAGTCCAGTTAGCAATCAGCCCCAGCATTTT. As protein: CASSPVSNQPQHF.

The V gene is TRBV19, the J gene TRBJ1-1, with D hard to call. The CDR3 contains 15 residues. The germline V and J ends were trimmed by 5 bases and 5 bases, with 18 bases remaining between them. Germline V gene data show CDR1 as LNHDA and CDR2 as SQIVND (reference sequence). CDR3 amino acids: CASSVLRPLDTEAFF. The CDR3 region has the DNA TGTGCCAGTAGTGTCCTCCGCCCCTTAGATACTGAAGCTTTCTTT.

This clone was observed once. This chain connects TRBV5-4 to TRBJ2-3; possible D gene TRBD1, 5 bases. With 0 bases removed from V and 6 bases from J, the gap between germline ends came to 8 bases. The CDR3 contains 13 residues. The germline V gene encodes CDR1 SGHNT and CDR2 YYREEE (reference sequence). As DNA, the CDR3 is TGTGCCAGCAGCTTGGTGGGGCCGGATACGCAGTATTTT. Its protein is CASSLVGPDTQYF.

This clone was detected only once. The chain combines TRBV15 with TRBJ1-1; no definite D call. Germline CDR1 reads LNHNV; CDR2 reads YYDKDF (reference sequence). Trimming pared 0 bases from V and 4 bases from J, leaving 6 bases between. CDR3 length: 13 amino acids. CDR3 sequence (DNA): TGTGCCACCAGCAGAGACCTCGGCACTGAAGCTTTCTTT. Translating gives CATSRDLGTEAFF.

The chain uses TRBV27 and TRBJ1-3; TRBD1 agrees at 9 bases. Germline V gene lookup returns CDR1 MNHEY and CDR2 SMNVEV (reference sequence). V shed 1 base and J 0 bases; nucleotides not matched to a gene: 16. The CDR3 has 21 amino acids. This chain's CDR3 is CASSLFPSPITGGHSGNTIYF. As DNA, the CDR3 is TGTGCCAGCAGTTTATTCCCATCTCCTATTACAGGGGGCCACTCTGGAAACACCATATATTTT.

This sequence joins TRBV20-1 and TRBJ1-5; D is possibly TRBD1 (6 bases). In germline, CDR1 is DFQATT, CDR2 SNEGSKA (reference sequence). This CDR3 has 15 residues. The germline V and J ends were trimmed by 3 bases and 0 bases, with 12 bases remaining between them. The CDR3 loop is CSASRGRDSNQPQHF. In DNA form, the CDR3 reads TGCAGTGCTAGTAGGGGGAGGGATAGCAATCAGCCCCAGCATTTT.

The CDR3 bases are TGCGCCAGCAGTTCAGGGGACCGGCAAGAGACCCAGTACTTC. Translating gives CASSSGDRQETQYF. This chain connects TRBV5-1 to TRBJ2-5; a possible D gene is TRBD1 (6 bases). This CDR3 has 14 amino acids. V was pared by 5 bases and J by 2 bases, with 13 bases between. The germline V gene has CDR1 SGHRS and CDR2 YFSETQ.

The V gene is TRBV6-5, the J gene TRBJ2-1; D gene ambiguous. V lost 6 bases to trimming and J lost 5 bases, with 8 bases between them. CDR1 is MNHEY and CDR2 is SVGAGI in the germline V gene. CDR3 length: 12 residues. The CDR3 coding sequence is TGTGCCAGCAGCCCCAGTAACAATGAGCAGTTCTTC. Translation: CASSPSNNEQFF.

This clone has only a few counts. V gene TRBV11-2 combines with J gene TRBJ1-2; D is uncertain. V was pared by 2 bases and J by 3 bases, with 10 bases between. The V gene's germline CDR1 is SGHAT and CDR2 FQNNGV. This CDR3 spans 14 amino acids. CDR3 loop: CASSLSGRDYGYTF. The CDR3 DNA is TGTGCCAGCAGCTTATCAGGCAGAGACTATGGCTACACCTTC.

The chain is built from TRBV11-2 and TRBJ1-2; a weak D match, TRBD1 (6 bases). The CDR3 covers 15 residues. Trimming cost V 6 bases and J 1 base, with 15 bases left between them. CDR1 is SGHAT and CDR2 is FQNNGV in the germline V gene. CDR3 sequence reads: CASSPGHIVNYGYTF. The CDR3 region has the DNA TGTGCCAGCAGTCCGGGACATATTGTTAACTATGGCTACACCTTC.

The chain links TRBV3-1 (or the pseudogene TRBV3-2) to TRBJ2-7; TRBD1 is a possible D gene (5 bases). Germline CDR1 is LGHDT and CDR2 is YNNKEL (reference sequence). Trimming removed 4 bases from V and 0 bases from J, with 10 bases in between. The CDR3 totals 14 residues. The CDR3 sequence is CASSLRTSSYEQYF. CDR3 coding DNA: TGTGCCAGCAGCCTCCGGACAAGCTCCTACGAGCAGTACTTC.